This TCR beta chain was retrieved from a study of cytomegalovirus exposure and HLA in healthy donors. Overall study results and limits: Cytomegalovirus association was listed for approximately 150 TCR beta chains. While the bulk of TCR sequences proved rare, some public TCRs turned up in many donors.

On this clone: Its antigen is still unknown.

Profiling relied on immunoSEQ multiplex PCR, and the TCRdb table lists in-frame clones only, not all of them. The sample holds some 69,000 clones; roughly 96% are singletons and the top ten take around 2.5%. This CDR3 is 15 amino acids long. V dropped 3 bases and J dropped 0 bases, with 13 bases sitting between them. Germline lookup yields CDR1 SGHRS and CDR2 YFSETQ. Sequencing was performed on PBMCs. This rearrangement joins TRBV5-1 to TRBJ2-7; TRBD1 is a possible D gene (7 bases). The receptor was derived from a man younger than 35 in good health and CMV-seronegative. The CDR3 nucleotides read TGCGCCAGCAGCTCGCTGGAGGGGGCCTCCTACGAGCAGTACTTC. Translated: CASSSLEGASYEQYF.